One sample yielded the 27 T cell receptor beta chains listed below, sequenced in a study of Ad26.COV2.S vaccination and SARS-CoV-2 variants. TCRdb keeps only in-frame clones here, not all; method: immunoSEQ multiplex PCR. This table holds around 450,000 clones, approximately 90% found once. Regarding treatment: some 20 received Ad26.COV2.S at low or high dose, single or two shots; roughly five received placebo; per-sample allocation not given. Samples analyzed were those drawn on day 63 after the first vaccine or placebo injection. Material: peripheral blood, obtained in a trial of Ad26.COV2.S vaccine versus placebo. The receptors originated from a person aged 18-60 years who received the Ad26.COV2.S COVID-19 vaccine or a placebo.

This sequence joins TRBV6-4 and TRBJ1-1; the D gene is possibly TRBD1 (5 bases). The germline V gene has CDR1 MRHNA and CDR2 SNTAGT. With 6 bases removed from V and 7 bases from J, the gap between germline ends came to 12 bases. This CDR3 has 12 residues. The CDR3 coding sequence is TGTGCCAGCAGGGATGGCGGGGGTGAAGCTTTCTTT. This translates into CASRDGGGEAFF.

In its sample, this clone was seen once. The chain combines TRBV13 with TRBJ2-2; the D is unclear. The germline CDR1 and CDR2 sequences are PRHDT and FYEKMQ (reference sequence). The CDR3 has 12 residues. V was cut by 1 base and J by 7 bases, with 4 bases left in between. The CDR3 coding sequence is TGTGCCAGCAGCTTAGCCGGCGGGGAGCTGTTTTTT. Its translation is CASSLAGGELFF.

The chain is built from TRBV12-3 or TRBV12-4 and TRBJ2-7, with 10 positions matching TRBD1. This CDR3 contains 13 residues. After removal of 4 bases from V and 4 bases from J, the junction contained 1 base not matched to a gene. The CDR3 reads CASSWDRGYEQYF. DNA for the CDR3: TGTGCCAGCAGTTGGGACAGGGGTTACGAGCAGTACTTC.

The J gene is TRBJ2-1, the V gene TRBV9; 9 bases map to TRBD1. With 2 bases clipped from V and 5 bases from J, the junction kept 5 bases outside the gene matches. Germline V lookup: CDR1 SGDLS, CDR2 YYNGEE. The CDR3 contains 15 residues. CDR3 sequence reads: CASSVRTGVNNEQFF. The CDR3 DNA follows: TGTGCCAGCAGCGTTAGGACAGGGGTAAACAATGAGCAGTTCTTC. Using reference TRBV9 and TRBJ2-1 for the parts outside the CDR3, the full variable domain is DSGVTQTPKHLITATGQRVTLRCSPRSGDLSVYWYQQSLDQGLQFLIQYYNGEERAKGNILERFSAQQFPDLHSELNLSSLELGDSALYFCASSVRTGVNNEQFFGPGTRLTVL.

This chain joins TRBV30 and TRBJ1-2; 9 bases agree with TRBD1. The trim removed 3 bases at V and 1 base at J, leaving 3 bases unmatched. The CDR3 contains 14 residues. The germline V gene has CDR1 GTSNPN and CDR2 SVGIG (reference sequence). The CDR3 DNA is TGTGCCTGGAGGACAGGGGGGAGTAACTATGGCTACACCTTC. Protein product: CAWRTGGSNYGYTF.

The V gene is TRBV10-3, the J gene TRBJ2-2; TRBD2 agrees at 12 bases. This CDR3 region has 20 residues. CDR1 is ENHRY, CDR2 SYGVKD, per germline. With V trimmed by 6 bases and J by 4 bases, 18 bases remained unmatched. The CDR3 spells CAIRAPRLAGAPYPTGELFF. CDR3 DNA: TGTGCCATCAGGGCGCCTAGACTAGCGGGGGCCCCTTACCCCACCGGGGAGCTGTTTTTT.

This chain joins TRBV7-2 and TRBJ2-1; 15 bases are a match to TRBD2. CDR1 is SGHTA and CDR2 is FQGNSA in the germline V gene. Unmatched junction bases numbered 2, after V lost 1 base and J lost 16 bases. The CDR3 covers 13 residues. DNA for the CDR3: TGTGCCAGCAGCTTAGGGGGACTAGCGGGAGGTTTCTTC. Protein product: CASSLGGLAGGFF. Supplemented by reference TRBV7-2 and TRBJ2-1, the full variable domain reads GAGVSQSPSNKVTEKGKDVELRCDPISGHTALYWYRQSLGQGLEFLIYFQGNSAPDKSGLPSDRFSAERTGGSVSTLTIQRTQQEDSAVYLCASSLGGLAGGFFGPGTRLTVL.

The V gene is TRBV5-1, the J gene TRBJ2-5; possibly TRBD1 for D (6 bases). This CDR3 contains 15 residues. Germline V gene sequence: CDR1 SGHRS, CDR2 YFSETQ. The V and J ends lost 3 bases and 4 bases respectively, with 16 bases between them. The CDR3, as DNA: TGCGCCAGCAGCTGGTATGGGGGCACCCGAGAGACCCAGTACTTC. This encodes CASSWYGGTRETQYF.

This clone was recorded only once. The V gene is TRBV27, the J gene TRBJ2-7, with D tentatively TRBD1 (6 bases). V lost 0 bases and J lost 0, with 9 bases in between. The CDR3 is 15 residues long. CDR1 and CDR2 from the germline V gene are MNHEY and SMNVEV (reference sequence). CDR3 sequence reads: CASSLSGDNSYEQYF. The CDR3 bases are TGTGCCAGCAGTTTATCGGGGGACAACTCCTACGAGCAGTACTTC.

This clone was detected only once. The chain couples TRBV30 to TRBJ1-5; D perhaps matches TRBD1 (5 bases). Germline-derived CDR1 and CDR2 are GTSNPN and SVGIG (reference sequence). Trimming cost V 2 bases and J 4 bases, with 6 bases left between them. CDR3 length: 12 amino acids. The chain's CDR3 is CAWSQGNQPQHF. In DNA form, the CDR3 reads TGTGCCTGGAGTCAGGGAAATCAGCCCCAGCATTTT.

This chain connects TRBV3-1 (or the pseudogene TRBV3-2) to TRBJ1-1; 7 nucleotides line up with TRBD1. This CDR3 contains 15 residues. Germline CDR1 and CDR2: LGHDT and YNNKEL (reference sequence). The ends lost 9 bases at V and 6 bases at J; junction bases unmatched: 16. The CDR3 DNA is TGTGCCAGGAATTATAACAGGGGCGTACGCTCTGAAGCTTTCTTT. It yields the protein CARNYNRGVRSEAFF.

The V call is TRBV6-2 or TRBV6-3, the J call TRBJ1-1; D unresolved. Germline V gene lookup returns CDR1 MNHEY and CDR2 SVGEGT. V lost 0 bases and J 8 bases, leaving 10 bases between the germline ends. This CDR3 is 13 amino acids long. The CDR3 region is CASSYSTPTEAFF. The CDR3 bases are TGTGCCAGCAGTTACTCGACTCCCACGGAAGCTTTCTTT.

The CDR3 region has the DNA TGTGCCAGCAGGACGTTGGCAGTGACTAATGAAAAACTGTTTTTT. Amino acids: CASRTLAVTNEKLFF. The rearrangement uses TRBV11-2 and TRBJ1-4; no clear D. The V gene's germline CDR1 is SGHAT and CDR2 FQNNGV. Trimming removed 6 bases at V and 2 bases at J, with 13 bases between. This CDR3 has 15 residues. The full variable domain, in which reference TRBV11-2 and TRBJ1-4 provide the parts outside the CDR3, is EAGVAQSPRYKIIEKRQSVAFWCNPISGHATLYWYQQILGQGPKLLIQFQNNGVVDDSQLPKDRFSAERLKGVDSTLKIQPAKLEDSAVYLCASRTLAVTNEKLFFGSGTQLSVL.

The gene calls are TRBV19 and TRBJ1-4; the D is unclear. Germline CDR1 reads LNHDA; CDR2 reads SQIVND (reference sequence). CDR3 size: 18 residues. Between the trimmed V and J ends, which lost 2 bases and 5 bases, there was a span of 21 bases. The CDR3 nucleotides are TGTGCCAGTAGTATAAGGACGGGCCGATCAGTCTTCAATGAAAAACTGTTTTTT. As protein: CASSIRTGRSVFNEKLFF.

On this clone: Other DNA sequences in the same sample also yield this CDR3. CDR3 nucleotides: TGTGCCAGCAGTTTACCTGGCTACGAGCAGTACTTC. It codes for CASSLPGYEQYF. The chain joins TRBV28 to TRBJ2-7, with D uncertain. Deletions cut 2 bases from V and 3 bases from J, with 5 bases between. The CDR3 is 12 amino acids. Looked up from germline, CDR1 is MDHEN and CDR2 is SYDVKM.

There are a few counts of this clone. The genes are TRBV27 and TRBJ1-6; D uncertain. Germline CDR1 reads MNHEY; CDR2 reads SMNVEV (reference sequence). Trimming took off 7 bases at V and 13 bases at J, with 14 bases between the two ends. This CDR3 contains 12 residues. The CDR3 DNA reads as TGTGCCAGCAAGTCGGTGGGCTATCCCCTCCACTTT. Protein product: CASKSVGYPLHF.

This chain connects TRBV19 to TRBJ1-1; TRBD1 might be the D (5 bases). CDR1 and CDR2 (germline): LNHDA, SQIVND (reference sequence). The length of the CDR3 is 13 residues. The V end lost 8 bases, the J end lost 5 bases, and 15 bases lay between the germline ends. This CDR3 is CASAGNGRTEAFF. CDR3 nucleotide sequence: TGTGCCAGTGCAGGGAACGGGAGGACTGAAGCTTTCTTT.

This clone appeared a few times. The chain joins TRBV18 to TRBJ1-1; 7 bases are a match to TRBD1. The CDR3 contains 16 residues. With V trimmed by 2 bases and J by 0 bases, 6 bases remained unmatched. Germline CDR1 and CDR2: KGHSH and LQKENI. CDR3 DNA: TGTGCCAGCTCACCAGGAACAGGGGCGATGAACACTGAAGCTTTCTTT. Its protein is CASSPGTGAMNTEAFF.

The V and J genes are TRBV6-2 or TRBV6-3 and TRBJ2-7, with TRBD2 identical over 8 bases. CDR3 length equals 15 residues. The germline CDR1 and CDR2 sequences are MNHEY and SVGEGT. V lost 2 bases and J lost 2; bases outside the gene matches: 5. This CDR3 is CASSYPGGAAYEQYF. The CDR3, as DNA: TGTGCCAGCAGTTACCCCGGGGGGGCGGCCTACGAGCAGTACTTC.

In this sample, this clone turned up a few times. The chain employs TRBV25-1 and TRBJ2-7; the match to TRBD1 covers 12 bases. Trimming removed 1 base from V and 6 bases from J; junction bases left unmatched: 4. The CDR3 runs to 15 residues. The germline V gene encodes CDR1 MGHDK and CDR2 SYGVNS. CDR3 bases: TGTGCCAGCAGTGAATCCGGGACAGGGGGCGTCGAGCAGTACTTC. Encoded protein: CASSESGTGGVEQYF.

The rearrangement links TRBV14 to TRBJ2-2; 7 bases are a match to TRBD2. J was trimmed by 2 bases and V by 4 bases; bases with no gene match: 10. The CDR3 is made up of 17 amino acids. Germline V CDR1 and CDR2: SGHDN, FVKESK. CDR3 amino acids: CASSLGTTSGNTGELFF. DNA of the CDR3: TGTGCCAGCAGCCTCGGGACTACCTCGGGAAACACCGGGGAGCTGTTTTTT.

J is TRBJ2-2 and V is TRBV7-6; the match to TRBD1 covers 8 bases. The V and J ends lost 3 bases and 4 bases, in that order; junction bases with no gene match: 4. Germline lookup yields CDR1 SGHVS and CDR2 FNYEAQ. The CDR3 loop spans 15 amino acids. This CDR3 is CASSFQGAFTGELFF. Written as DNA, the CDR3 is TGTGCCAGCAGCTTTCAGGGGGCGTTCACCGGGGAGCTGTTTTTT. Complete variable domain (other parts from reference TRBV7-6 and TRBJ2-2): GAGVSQSPRYKVTKRGQDVALRCDPISGHVSLYWYRQALGQGPEFLTYFNYEAQQDKSGLPNDRFSAERPEGSISTLTIQRTEQRDSAMYRCASSFQGAFTGELFFGEGSRLTVL.

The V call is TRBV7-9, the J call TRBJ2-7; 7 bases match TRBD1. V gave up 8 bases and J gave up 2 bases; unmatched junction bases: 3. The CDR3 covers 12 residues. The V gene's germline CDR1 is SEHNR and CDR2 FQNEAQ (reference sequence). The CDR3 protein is CASGQVTYEQYF. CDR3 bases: TGTGCCAGCGGACAGGTCACCTACGAGCAGTACTTC.

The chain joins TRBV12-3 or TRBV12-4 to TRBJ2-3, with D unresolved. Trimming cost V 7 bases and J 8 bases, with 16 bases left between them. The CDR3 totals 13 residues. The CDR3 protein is CASTRPDVPTQYF. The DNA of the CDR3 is TGTGCCAGCACCCGACCCGACGTGCCTACGCAGTATTTT.

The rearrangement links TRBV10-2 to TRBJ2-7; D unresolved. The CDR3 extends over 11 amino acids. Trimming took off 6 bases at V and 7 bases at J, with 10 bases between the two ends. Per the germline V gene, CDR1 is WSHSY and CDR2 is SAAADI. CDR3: CASSPALEQYF. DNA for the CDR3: TGCGCCAGCAGCCCCGCTCTGGAGCAGTACTTC.

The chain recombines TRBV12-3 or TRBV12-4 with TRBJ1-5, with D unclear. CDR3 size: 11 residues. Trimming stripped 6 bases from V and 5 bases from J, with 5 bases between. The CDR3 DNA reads TGTGCCAGCAGCTCAGATCAGCCCCAGCATTTT. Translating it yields CASSSDQPQHF.

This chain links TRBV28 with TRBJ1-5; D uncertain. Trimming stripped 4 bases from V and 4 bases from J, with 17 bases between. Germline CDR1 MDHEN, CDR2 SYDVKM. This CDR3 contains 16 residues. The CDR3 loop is CASSSRGYSSNQPQHF. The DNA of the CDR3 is TGTGCCAGCAGTTCCCGAGGGTATTCTTCGAATCAGCCCCAGCATTTT.